One and the same sample provided the 25 T cell receptor beta chains below, sequenced in a study of shared clonotypes between healthy human individuals. Repertoires were generated with immunoSEQ multiplex PCR, while TCRdb's copy carries only in-frame clones and drops some. The sample consists of fewer than 1.8 million clones, 98% to 99% of them appearing once. Sequencing used naive CD4+ T cells sorted from blood. Subset reported: CD45RA+ positively selected. The source is a man younger than 45 in good health.

This clone has only one observation. The chain joins TRBV5-4 to TRBJ2-3; 9 bases are a match to TRBD1. CDR3 size: 15 residues. V shed 3 bases and J 6 bases; nucleotides not matched to a gene: 8. The germline CDR1 and CDR2 sequences are SGHNT and YYREEE (reference sequence). The CDR3 here is CASSSGTGTGDTQYF. The CDR3 nucleotides are TGTGCCAGCAGCTCAGGGACAGGGACAGGGGATACGCAGTATTTT.

The chain carries TRBV5-5 and TRBJ2-7, with TRBD1 matching over 9 bases. Per the germline V gene, CDR1 is SGHKS and CDR2 is YYEKEE (reference sequence). Unmatched junction bases numbered 8, after V lost 6 bases and J lost 1 base. The CDR3 runs to 15 residues. The CDR3 region is CASTATGTGSYEQYF. The CDR3 region has the DNA TGTGCCAGCACCGCAACCGGGACAGGGTCCTACGAGCAGTACTTC.

In its sample, this clone was seen once. J is TRBJ2-3 and V is TRBV28; D not resolved. The V end was cut by 5 bases, the J end by 2 bases, with 5 bases between. Germline loops: CDR1 MDHEN, CDR2 SYDVKM. The CDR3 spans 12 residues. This CDR3 reads CASSVVTDTQYF. The CDR3 nucleotides read TGTGCCAGCAGTGTAGTCACAGATACGCAGTATTTT.

The chain carries TRBV19 and TRBJ1-2, with D hard to call. Per the germline V gene, CDR1 is LNHDA and CDR2 is SQIVND (reference sequence). The CDR3 is 16 amino acids. The V and J ends lost 2 bases and 1 base respectively, with 14 bases between them. The DNA of the CDR3 is TGTGCCAGTAGTATATATCTTTCTGGGATTAACTATGGCTACACCTTC. It codes for CASSIYLSGINYGYTF. Full variable domain (rest looked up from reference TRBV19 and TRBJ1-2): DGGITQSPKYLFRKEGQNVTLSCEQNLNHDAMYWYRQDPGQGLRLIYYSQIVNDFQKGDIAEGYSVSREKKESFPLTVTSAQKNPTAFYLCASSIYLSGINYGYTFGSGTRLTVV.

A remark on this clone: Other DNA sequences within the sample encode an identical CDR3. The gene calls are TRBV7-9 and TRBJ1-1; the D is unclear. The CDR3 has 11 residues. Trimming stripped 1 base from V and 6 bases from J, with 3 bases between. The germline CDR1 and CDR2 sequences are SEHNR and FQNEAQ (reference sequence). The CDR3 loop is CASSLVSEAFF. Here the CDR3 DNA reads TGTGCCAGCAGCTTAGTATCTGAAGCTTTCTTT. Using reference TRBV7-9 and TRBJ1-1 for the parts outside the CDR3, the full variable domain is DTGVSQNPRHKITKRGQNVTFRCDPISEHNRLYWYRQTLGQGPEFLTYFQNEAQLEKSRLLSDRFSAERPKGSFSTLEIQRTEQGDSAMYLCASSLVSEAFFGQGTRLTVV.

The chain has TRBV9 and TRBJ2-3; D gene unclear. CDR1 is SGDLS, CDR2 YYNGEE, per germline. The CDR3 totals 12 residues. V was shortened by 4 bases and J by 2 bases, with 5 bases between the two germline ends. CDR3 residues: CASSTFTDTQYF. The CDR3 region has the DNA TGTGCCAGCAGCACCTTCACAGATACGCAGTATTTT.

The J gene is TRBJ1-1, the V gene TRBV11-2; 7 bases fit TRBD1. Germline CDR1 and CDR2: SGHAT and FQNNGV. This CDR3 comprises 15 residues. With V trimmed by 4 bases and J by 4 bases, 9 bases remained unmatched. The CDR3 nucleotides are TGTGCCAGCAGCTACTCGACAGGGCACTTCACTGAAGCTTTCTTT. This encodes CASSYSTGHFTEAFF.

This chain links TRBV6-5 with TRBJ1-2; D unresolved. The CDR3 runs to 14 residues. The V gene's germline CDR1 is MNHEY and CDR2 SVGAGI. V gave up 6 bases and J gave up 6 bases, with 17 bases separating them. CDR3 protein: CASSRSAGSDGYTF. The CDR3 DNA reads as TGTGCCAGCAGCCGCTCCGCGGGGTCCGATGGCTACACCTTC.

The rearrangement joins TRBV7-9 to TRBJ1-1; tentatively, D is TRBD1 (6 bases). The CDR3 totals 15 residues. Trimming shortened V by 4 bases and J by 0 bases, and 12 bases separated the two germline ends. CDR1 and CDR2 (germline): SEHNR, FQNEAQ (reference sequence). The CDR3 here is CASSSRGLMNTEAFF. The CDR3 bases are TGTGCCAGCAGCTCTCGGGGGCTAATGAACACTGAAGCTTTCTTT.

The chain couples TRBV5-1 to TRBJ2-2; 8 bases are shared with TRBD1. This CDR3 comprises 16 residues. The J segment lost 0 bases and the V segment lost 4 bases, leaving 5 bases of the junction unmatched. Per the germline V gene, CDR1 is SGHRS and CDR2 is YFSETQ. This CDR3 is CASSAQGGTNTGELFF. DNA of the CDR3: TGCGCCAGCAGCGCACAGGGGGGAACGAACACCGGGGAGCTGTTTTTT.

This chain links TRBV11-3 with TRBJ2-1; perhaps TRBD2 as D (6 bases). This CDR3 has 14 residues. Trimming stripped 2 bases from V and 8 bases from J, with 13 bases between. Germline V CDR1 and CDR2: SGHNT, YENEEA. CDR3 sequence (DNA): TGTGCCAGCAGCTTACAGGGAGGATTATATGAGCAGTTCTTC. This translates into CASSLQGGLYEQFF. Using reference TRBV11-3 and TRBJ2-1 for the parts outside the CDR3, the full variable domain is EAGVVQSPRYKIIEKKQPVAFWCNPISGHNTLYWYLQNLGQGPELLIRYENEEAVDDSQLPKDRFSAERLKGVDSTLKIQPAELGDSAVYLCASSLQGGLYEQFFGPGTRLTVL.

This clone has a single count. This chain uses TRBV30 with TRBJ2-7, with unresolved D. The germline V and J ends were trimmed by 5 bases and 0 bases, with 8 bases remaining between them. Looked up from germline, CDR1 is GTSNPN and CDR2 is SVGIG (reference sequence). The CDR3 contains 12 residues. CDR3 sequence (DNA): TGTGCCTGGGCGTCTAGCTCCTACGAGCAGTACTTC. Its translation: CAWASSSYEQYF. The entire variable domain, with the rest obtained from reference TRBV30 and TRBJ2-7, is as follows: SQTIHQWPATLVQPVGSPLSLECTVEGTSNPNLYWYRQAAGRGLQLLFYSVGIGQISSEVPQNLSASRPQDRQFILSSKKLLLSDSGFYLCAWASSSYEQYFGPGTRLTVT.

V usage is TRBV6-5 and J usage is TRBJ2-3; no definite D call. Trimming shortened V by 5 bases and J by 6 bases, and 6 bases separated the two germline ends. This CDR3 spans 11 amino acids. CDR1 MNHEY and CDR2 SVGAGI come from the germline V gene. CDR3 nucleotides: TGTGCCAGCAGTGCCCGCGATACGCAGTATTTT. Its translation: CASSARDTQYF.

V is TRBV10-1 and J is TRBJ2-5, with a weak D call TRBD1 (7 bases). The CDR3 is 16 amino acids. Germline values: CDR1 WNHNN, CDR2 SYGVQD (reference sequence). V dropped 7 bases and J dropped 2 bases, with 20 bases sitting between them. Here the CDR3 DNA reads TGCGCCAGCACTTTTTCCGCAGGGGGGAAACAAGAGACCCAGTACTTC. Its protein product is CASTFSAGGKQETQYF.

The chain uses TRBV5-1 and TRBJ2-7; D unclear. V was clipped by 0 bases and J by 1 base, with 11 bases between them. There are 15 residues in the CDR3. Germline lookup yields CDR1 SGHRS and CDR2 YFSETQ. The CDR3 reads CASSLAPQGSYEQYF. CDR3 nucleotides: TGCGCCAGCAGCTTGGCACCCCAAGGTTCCTACGAGCAGTACTTC.

This sequence joins TRBV25-1 and TRBJ1-5, with D perhaps matching TRBD1 (5 bases). Trimming removed 0 bases from V and 11 bases from J, with 11 bases in between. Germline V gene lookup returns CDR1 MGHDK and CDR2 SYGVNS. This CDR3 is 13 amino acids long. This CDR3 reads CASSEYDGGSQHF. DNA of the CDR3: TGTGCCAGCAGTGAATATGACGGGGGGTCCCAGCATTTT. The full variable domain, rest sourced from reference TRBV25-1 and TRBJ1-5, is EADIYQTPRYLVIGTGKKITLECSQTMGHDKMYWYQQDPGMELHLIHYSYGVNSTEKGDLSSESTVSRIRTEHFPLTLESARPSHTSQYLCASSEYDGGSQHFGDGTRLSIL.

The chain joins TRBV7-3 to TRBJ2-7; D tentatively fits TRBD1 or TRBD2 (6 bases each). This CDR3 contains 14 residues. The germline V gene encodes CDR1 SGHTA and CDR2 FQGTGA. V was clipped by 3 bases and J by 0 bases, with 9 bases between them. For the CDR3, the DNA is TGTGCCAGCAGCTTGGAGGGGGGCTCCTACGAGCAGTACTTC. Residues: CASSLEGGSYEQYF.

This clone was recorded once. The chain has TRBV5-1 and TRBJ2-5; no reliable D call. V was shortened by 1 base and J by 0 bases, with 10 bases between the two germline ends. This CDR3 spans 15 amino acids. Germline CDR1 reads SGHRS; CDR2 reads YFSETQ. In nucleotides, the CDR3 is TGCGCCAGCAGCTTGTTTTTAGCCTACCAAGAGACCCAGTACTTC. Its translation: CASSLFLAYQETQYF.

With respect to this clone: Other DNA sequences in the sample encode the same CDR3. The chain recombines TRBV28 with TRBJ2-6, with D unclear. Germline V CDR1 and CDR2: MDHEN, SYDVKM. Trimming cost V 1 base and J 0 bases, with 4 bases left between them. The CDR3 runs 15 residues. Here the CDR3 DNA reads TGTGCCAGCAGTTTATCTATCTCTGGGGCCAACGTCCTGACTTTC. Protein sequence: CASSLSISGANVLTF.

The chain carries TRBV7-8 and TRBJ1-1; 7 bases fit TRBD1. This CDR3 region has 14 residues. The V segment lost 6 bases and the J segment 1 base; nucleotides outside the gene matches: 5. Germline CDR1 is SGHVS and CDR2 is FQNEAQ. For the CDR3, the DNA is TGTGCCAGCAGACGCGACAGGGCGAACACTGAAGCTTTCTTT. Amino acid sequence: CASRRDRANTEAFF.

Comments on this clone: This CDR3 is also generated by other DNA sequences in the sample. V is TRBV15 and J is TRBJ2-5; D not certain. V was cut by 0 bases and J by 1 base, with 6 bases left in between. This CDR3 comprises 14 residues. Germline-derived CDR1 and CDR2 are LNHNV and YYDKDF (reference sequence). The CDR3: CATSRDRAQETQYF. Written as DNA, the CDR3 is TGTGCCACCAGCAGAGATCGGGCCCAAGAGACCCAGTACTTC.

The chain combines TRBV19 with TRBJ1-1; tentative D call: TRBD1 (5 bases). The germline V gene has CDR1 LNHDA and CDR2 SQIVND (reference sequence). The V gene lost 11 bases and the J gene lost 3 bases, with 7 bases spanning the gap. The CDR3 is 10 residues long. The DNA of the CDR3 is TGTGCCGCGGGGGACACTGAAGCTTTCTTT. As protein: CAAGDTEAFF. Full variable domain (rest looked up from reference TRBV19 and TRBJ1-1): DGGITQSPKYLFRKEGQNVTLSCEQNLNHDAMYWYRQDPGQGLRLIYYSQIVNDFQKGDIAEGYSVSREKKESFPLTVTSAQKNPTAFYLCAAGDTEAFFGQGTRLTVV.

The chain uses TRBV15 and TRBJ2-1; the D gene is possibly TRBD1 (5 bases). The CDR3 runs to 14 residues. V shed 0 bases and J shed 4 bases, with 7 bases lying between them. The germline V gene encodes CDR1 LNHNV and CDR2 YYDKDF (reference sequence). The CDR3 DNA reads TGTGCCACCAGCAGAGAAGGGGCTTACAATGAGCAGTTCTTC. This codes for CATSREGAYNEQFF. Complete variable domain (other parts from reference TRBV15 and TRBJ2-1): DAMVIQNPRYQVTQFGKPVTLSCSQTLNHNVMYWYQQKSSQAPKLLFHYYDKDFNNEADTPDNFQSRRPNTSFCFLDIRSPGLGDTAMYLCATSREGAYNEQFFGPGTRLTVL.

V and J are TRBV27 and TRBJ2-1, with unresolved D. The germline gives CDR1 MNHEY, CDR2 SMNVEV (reference sequence). This CDR3 contains 14 residues. Trimming stripped 6 bases from V and 6 bases from J, with 15 bases between. The CDR3 protein is CASSRNRLGNEQFF. CDR3 in DNA: TGTGCCAGCAGCCGAAACCGACTGGGCAATGAGCAGTTCTTC.

The genes are TRBV5-1 and TRBJ2-3; TRBD2 matches 7 bases. This CDR3 is 15 amino acids long. The germline V gene has CDR1 SGHRS and CDR2 YFSETQ. The V segment lost 1 base and the J segment 2 bases; nucleotides outside the gene matches: 4. The CDR3 loop reads CASSLRAGTTDTQYF. In nucleotides, the CDR3 is TGCGCCAGCAGCTTGAGAGCGGGGACCACAGATACGCAGTATTTT.